This T cell receptor beta chain appears in the sequencing data of a study of blood T cell repertoires in COVID-19. CDR1 MNHEY and CDR2 SVGEGT come from the germline V gene. The V and J ends lost 4 bases and 2 bases respectively, with 15 bases between them. The CDR3 loop spans 15 amino acids. Original processing notes: Reference gene primer amplification yielded estimated nucleated cell counts. Profiling relied on immunoSEQ multiplex PCR, and the TCRdb table lists in-frame clones only, not all of them. The V and J calls and clone size were taken over from that table, and D and trimming were inferred from the DNA. The data hold about 140,000 clones, with around 80% observed a single time.

The TCR sequence derives from a man in his sixties or seventies who had recovered from COVID-19. The sequencing input was peripheral blood. The V gene is TRBV6-2 or TRBV6-3, the J gene TRBJ2-7; no clear D. CDR3 sequence: CASSSRRDTTYEQYF. The CDR3 nucleotides read TGTGCCAGCAGTTCCCGCCGCGACACCACCTACGAGCAGTACTTC.